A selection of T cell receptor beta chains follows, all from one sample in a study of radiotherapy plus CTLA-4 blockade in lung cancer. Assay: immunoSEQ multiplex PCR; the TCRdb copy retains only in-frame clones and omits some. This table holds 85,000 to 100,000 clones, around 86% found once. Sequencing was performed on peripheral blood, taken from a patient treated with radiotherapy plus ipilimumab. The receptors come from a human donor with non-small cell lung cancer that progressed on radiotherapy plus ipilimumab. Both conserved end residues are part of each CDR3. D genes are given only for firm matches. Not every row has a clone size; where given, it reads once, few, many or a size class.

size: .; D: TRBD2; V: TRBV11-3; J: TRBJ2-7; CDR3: CASSWGLAGVGEQYF; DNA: TGTGCCAGCAGCTGGGGACTAGCGGGAGTAGGGGAGCAGTACTTC
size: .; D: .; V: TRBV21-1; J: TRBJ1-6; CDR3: CARRDSGPSSYNSPLHF; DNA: TGTGCCAGACGGGACAGCGGCCCAAGCTCCTATAATTCACCCCTCCACTTT
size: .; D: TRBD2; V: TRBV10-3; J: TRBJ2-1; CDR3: CAIKGNSGVNEQFF; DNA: TGTGCCATCAAGGGAAATAGCGGGGTTAATGAGCAGTTCTTC
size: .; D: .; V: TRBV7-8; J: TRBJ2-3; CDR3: CASSSRGGITSTDTQYF; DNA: TGTGCCAGCAGCTCTAGGGGGGGGATAACTAGCACAGATACGCAGTATTTT
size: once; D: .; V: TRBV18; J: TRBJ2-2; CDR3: CASSSSSSGELFF; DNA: TGTGCCAGCTCCAGTTCGTCGAGCGGGGAGCTGTTTTTT
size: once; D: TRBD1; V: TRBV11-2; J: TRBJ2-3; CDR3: CASSLGRGQGKDTQYF; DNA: TGTGCCAGCAGCTTAGGGCGTGGACAGGGTAAGGATACGCAGTATTTT
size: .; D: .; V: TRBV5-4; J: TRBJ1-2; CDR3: CASSLKLGGSYGYTF; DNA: TGTGCCAGCAGCCTGAAACTTGGGGGTTCCTATGGCTACACCTTC
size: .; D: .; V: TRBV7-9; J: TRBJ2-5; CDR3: CASSLGARGGQETQYF; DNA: TGTGCCAGCAGCTTAGGGGCTAGGGGAGGCCAAGAGACCCAGTACTTC
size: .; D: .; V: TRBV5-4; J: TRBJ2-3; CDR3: CASSAGLITDTQYF; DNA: TGTGCCAGCAGCGCGGGACTTATCACAGATACGCAGTATTTT
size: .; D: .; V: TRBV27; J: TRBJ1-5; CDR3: CASRRAGVQPQHF; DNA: TGTGCCAGCCGGAGGGCAGGGGTTCAGCCCCAGCATTTT
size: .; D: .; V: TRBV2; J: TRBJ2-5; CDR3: CASSVSVGGAETQYF; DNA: TGTGCCAGCAGCGTATCTGTGGGGGGGGCGGAGACCCAGTACTTC
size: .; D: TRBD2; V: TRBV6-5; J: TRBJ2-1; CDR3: CASIQRPSGYNEQFF; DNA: TGTGCCAGCATCCAAAGGCCTAGCGGTTACAATGAGCAGTTCTTC
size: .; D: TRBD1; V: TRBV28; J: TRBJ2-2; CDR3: CASSSRDRGTGELFF; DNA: TGTGCCAGCAGTTCTCGGGACAGGGGGACCGGGGAGCTGTTTTTT
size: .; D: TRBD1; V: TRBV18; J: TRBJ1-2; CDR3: CASSPPDRATNYGYTF; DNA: TGTGCCAGCTCACCACCGGACAGGGCAACTAACTATGGCTACACCTTC
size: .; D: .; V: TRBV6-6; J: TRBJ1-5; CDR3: CASSYDNDQPQHF; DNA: TGTGCCAGCAGTTACGACAACGATCAGCCCCAGCATTTT
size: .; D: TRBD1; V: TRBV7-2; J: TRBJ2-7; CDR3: CASSLGTESAYEQYF; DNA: TGTGCCAGCAGCTTGGGGACAGAATCGGCCTACGAGCAGTACTTC
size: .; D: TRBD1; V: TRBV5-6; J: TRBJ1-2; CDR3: CASSLLGQGHGYTF; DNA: TGTGCCAGCAGCTTACTCGGACAGGGCCATGGCTACACCTTC
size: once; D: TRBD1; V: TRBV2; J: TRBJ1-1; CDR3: CASRGQGANTEAFF; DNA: TGTGCCAGCAGGGGACAGGGGGCTAACACTGAAGCTTTCTTT
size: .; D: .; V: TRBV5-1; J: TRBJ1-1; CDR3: CASSFQATNTEAFF; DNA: TGCGCCAGCAGCTTTCAGGCAACGAACACTGAAGCTTTCTTT
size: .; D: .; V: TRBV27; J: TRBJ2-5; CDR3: CASSLYNTKGETQYF; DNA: TGTGCCAGCAGTTTATACAACACAAAGGGAGAGACCCAGTACTTC